This TCR beta chain appears in the sequencing data of a study of blood T cell repertoires in COVID-19. Overall study context: Material from acute and convalescent COVID-19 was sourced from the United States, Italy and Spain. T cells, B-cell-depleted T cells, or PBMCs supplied cDNA or gDNA.

With 5 bases clipped from V and 4 bases from J, the junction kept 3 bases outside the gene matches. The CDR3 is 14 residues long. Germline V gene sequence: CDR1 SEHNR, CDR2 FQNEAQ (reference sequence). This clone turned up a few times. Using immunoSEQ multiplex PCR, the repertoire was profiled, and TCRdb retains in-frame clones only, with some absent. This sample has 65,000 to 80,000 clones; around 80% occur once, and the top ten carry 21%. The TCR was taken from a human donor in a cohort sampled during active COVID-19. V is TRBV7-9 and J is TRBJ2-1, with 9 bases fitting TRBD2. The sequenced material came from peripheral blood. The CDR3 coding sequence is TGTGCCAGCAGCAAGGGACTAGCTTACAATGAGCAGTTCTTC. Translated: CASSKGLAYNEQFF.